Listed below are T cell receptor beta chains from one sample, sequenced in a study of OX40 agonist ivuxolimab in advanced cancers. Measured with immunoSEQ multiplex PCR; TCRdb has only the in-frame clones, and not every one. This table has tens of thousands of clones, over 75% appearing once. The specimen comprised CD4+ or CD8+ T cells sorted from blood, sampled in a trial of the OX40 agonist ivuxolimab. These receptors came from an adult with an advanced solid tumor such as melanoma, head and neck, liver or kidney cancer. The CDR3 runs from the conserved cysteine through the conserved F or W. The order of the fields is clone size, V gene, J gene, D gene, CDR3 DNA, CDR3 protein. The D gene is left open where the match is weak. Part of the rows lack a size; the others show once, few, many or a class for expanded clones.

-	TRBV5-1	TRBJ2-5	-	TGCGCCAGCAGCTTGCAACTCCAAGAGACCCAGTACTTC	CASSLQLQETQYF
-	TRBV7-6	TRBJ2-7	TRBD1	TGTGCCAGCAGCTTAGTAGGGACAGGGGGAGGATACGAGCAGTACTTC	CASSLVGTGGGYEQYF
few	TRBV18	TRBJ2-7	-	TGTGCCAGCTCTCCGGGCGCGGGCTACGAGCAGTACTTC	CASSPGAGYEQYF
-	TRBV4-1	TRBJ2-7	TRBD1	TGCGCCAGCAGCCAACCCGGGACAGGGGGCTCCTACGAGCAGTACTTC	CASSQPGTGGSYEQYF
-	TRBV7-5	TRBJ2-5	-	TGTGTCAGAAGCTTGACCTCTAGCGGGGGCATCTCTCACCAAGAGACCCAGTACTTC	CVRSLTSSGGISHQETQYF
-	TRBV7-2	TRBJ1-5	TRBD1	TGTGCCAGCAGCTTAGCCCAGGGGGGTGGCAATCAGCCCCAGCATTTT	CASSLAQGGGNQPQHF
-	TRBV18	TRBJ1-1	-	TGTGCCAGCTCACCTCTAAACGGGAACACTGAAGCTTTCTTT	CASSPLNGNTEAFF
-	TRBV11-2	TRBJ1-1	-	TGTGCCAGCAGCTTAGATCGGGGGCAGTATCCTTTCTTT	CASSLDRGQYPFF
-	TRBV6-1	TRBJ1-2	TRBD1	TGTGCCAGCAGGGGACAGGGGCCCCACTATGGCTACACCTTC	CASRGQGPHYGYTF
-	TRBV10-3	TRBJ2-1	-	TGTGCCATCAGTCGGGACGGCTACAATGAGCAGTTCTTC	CAISRDGYNEQFF
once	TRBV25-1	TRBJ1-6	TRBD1	TGTGCCACAAGAGGGACAGAAATTCATCCGAATAGTTCACCCCTCCACTTT	CATRGTEIHPNSSPLHF
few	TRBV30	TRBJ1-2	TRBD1	TGTGCCTGGAGGCCCGGGACAGGAAGTAACTATGGCTACACCTTC	CAWRPGTGSNYGYTF
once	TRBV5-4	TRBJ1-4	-	TGTGCCAGCAGCTTATTGCAGGGCCCTAATGAAAAACTGTTTTTT	CASSLLQGPNEKLFF
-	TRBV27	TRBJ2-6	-	TGTGCCAGCGGCTCTGGACAGAGCTCTGGGGCCAACGTCCTGACTTTC	CASGSGQSSGANVLTF
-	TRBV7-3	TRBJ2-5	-	TGTGCCAGCCCCAGGGCCCAGGGGCCGACCCAAGAGACCCAGTACTTC	CASPRAQGPTQETQYF
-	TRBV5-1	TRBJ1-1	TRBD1	TGCGCCAGCAGCAGAACAGGGGGCTTCATGAACACTGAAGCTTTCTTT	CASSRTGGFMNTEAFF
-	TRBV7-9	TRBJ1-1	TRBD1	TGTGCCAGCAGACCCAAGGACAGGATCGGCACTGAAGCTTTCTTT	CASRPKDRIGTEAFF
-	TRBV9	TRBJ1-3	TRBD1	TGTGCCAGCAGCTTGGACAGGGGGGAGAGAAACACCATATATTTT	CASSLDRGERNTIYF
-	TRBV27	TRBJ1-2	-	TGTGCCAGCAGTTCACGGGGTAACTATGGCTACACCTTC	CASSSRGNYGYTF
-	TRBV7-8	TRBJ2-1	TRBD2	TGTGCCAGCAGCTCGAGACTAGCGGGGGGTGGCAATGAGCAGTTCTTC	CASSSRLAGGGNEQFF
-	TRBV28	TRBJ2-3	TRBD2	TGTGCCAGCAGTTCCTCCACTAGCGGGGGGTGGGATACGCAGTATTTT	CASSSSTSGGWDTQYF
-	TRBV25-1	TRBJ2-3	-	TGTGCCAGCAGTGAATCTGGGGGGCCCACAGATACGCAGTATTTT	CASSESGGPTDTQYF